Listed here are 28 T cell receptor beta chains from one sample, sequenced in a study of T cells in Graves' hyperthyroidism and ophthalmopathy. Researchers took RNA transcripts and amplified the TCR beta CDR3 regions from them. The TCR CDR3 first-round RT-PCR relied on the HTBI primer set. TCRdb called the multiplex PCR reads again in MiXCR, with one record for every CDR3 protein. The sample consists of about 300,000 distinct CDR3 sequences, roughly 19% of them appearing once. Sequenced sample: blood. These receptors came from a man between 45 and 60 years old with Graves' ophthalmopathy.

The genes are TRBV7-9 and TRBJ1-5; tentative D call: TRBD1 (6 bases). The V gene lost 5 bases and the J gene lost 6 bases, with 17 bases spanning the gap. The CDR3 length is 15 residues. The germline V gene has CDR1 SEHNR and CDR2 FQNEAQ (reference sequence). CDR3 in amino acids: CASSPPGERGQPQHF. CDR3 nucleotides: TGTGCCAGCAGCCCCCCAGGGGAGCGGGGTCAGCCCCAGCATTTT.

This chain joins TRBV10-2 and TRBJ2-1; D gene unclear. V dropped 6 bases and J dropped 9 bases, with 12 bases sitting between them. The CDR3 runs 12 residues. From germline, CDR1 is WSHSY and CDR2 SAAADI. In DNA, the CDR3 is TGCGCCAGCAGGGACCCCTTGGGTGAGCAGTTCTTC. This gives the protein CASRDPLGEQFF.

The rearrangement joins TRBV28 to TRBJ2-7, with no clear D. Germline V CDR1 and CDR2: MDHEN, SYDVKM. V was trimmed by 4 bases and J by 6 bases, leaving 10 bases between them. CDR3 length equals 12 residues. The CDR3 loop reads CASSSLRPEQYF. CDR3 in DNA: TGTGCCAGCAGTTCGCTGAGGCCCGAGCAGTACTTC.

V is TRBV7-9 and J is TRBJ2-2, with D possibly called TRBD1 or TRBD2 (5 bases each). The CDR3 runs 16 residues. Trimming pared 4 bases from V and 0 bases from J, leaving 12 bases between. Germline lookup yields CDR1 SEHNR and CDR2 FQNEAQ (reference sequence). CDR3 bases: TGTGCCAGCAGCTCTCCCGGGACCCCGAACACCGGGGAGCTGTTTTTT. Translation: CASSSPGTPNTGELFF.

This clonotype has a handful of counts. The rearrangement links TRBV9 to TRBJ2-1; D gene unclear. The CDR3 length is 13 residues. V was cut by 0 bases and J by 6 bases, with 7 bases left in between. Looked up from germline, CDR1 is SGDLS and CDR2 is YYNGEE. CDR3 DNA: TGTGCCAGCAGCGTAGACGGCTTCAATGAGCAGTTCTTC. It encodes CASSVDGFNEQFF.

The chain is built from TRBV6-6 and TRBJ2-7, with D possibly TRBD2 on 5 matching bases. Looked up from germline, CDR1 is MNHNY and CDR2 is SVGAGI (reference sequence). The CDR3 extends over 16 amino acids. V lost 2 bases and J 4 bases, leaving 18 bases between the germline ends. The CDR3 reads CASSYLSLGIAYEQYF. The CDR3 DNA reads as TGTGCCAGCAGTTACCTCTCACTGGGGATAGCGTACGAGCAGTACTTC.

This clonotype was seen at least ten times. The chain carries TRBV3-1 and TRBJ2-7, with TRBD1 matching over 9 bases. V dropped 3 bases and J dropped 7; count of bases not matched to a gene: 13. CDR3 length: 16 residues. Germline V gene sequence: CDR1 LGHDT, CDR2 YNNKEL (reference sequence). The CDR3 sequence: CASSQFPPRQGGEQYF. CDR3 nucleotides: TGTGCCAGCAGCCAGTTTCCCCCTCGACAGGGGGGGGAGCAGTACTTC.

This clonotype was recorded at least ten times. The rearrangement joins TRBV20-1 to TRBJ2-6; no firm D call. Trimming shortened V by 0 bases and J by 2 bases, and 8 bases separated the two germline ends. Germline-derived CDR1 and CDR2 are DFQATT and SNEGSKA (reference sequence). There are 15 residues in the CDR3. The CDR3 DNA reads as TGCAGTGCTAGAGATGCCCCGCCTGGGGCCAACGTCCTGACTTTC. Its translation: CSARDAPPGANVLTF.

This clonotype was recorded at least ten times. The chain has TRBV20-1 and TRBJ2-3; D perhaps matches TRBD2 (5 bases). The V and J ends lost 1 base and 4 bases respectively, with 9 bases between them. The CDR3 covers 13 residues. CDR1 DFQATT and CDR2 SNEGSKA come from the germline V gene (reference sequence). CDR3 region: CSARGGSADTQYF. The CDR3 DNA reads TGCAGTGCTAGAGGAGGGAGTGCAGATACGCAGTATTTT.

Ten or more counts support this clonotype. The chain recombines TRBV15 with TRBJ1-4; D uncertain. CDR1 and CDR2 (germline): LNHNV, YYDKDF (reference sequence). The CDR3 covers 13 residues. V was pared by 8 bases and J by 7 bases, with 14 bases between. This CDR3 is CATRGGTGEKLFF. CDR3 nucleotides: TGTGCCACCCGGGGAGGAACGGGTGAAAAACTGTTTTTT.

This clonotype was detected a few times. V usage is TRBV14 and J usage is TRBJ2-4; 8 bases are a match to TRBD2. Germline trimming cut 4 bases from V and 5 bases from J; bases unmatched to any gene: 13. The germline V gene has CDR1 SGHDN and CDR2 FVKESK. The CDR3 consists of 17 residues. The CDR3 region is CASSRRTSGRGENIQYF. Here the CDR3 DNA reads TGTGCCAGCAGCCGCCGGACGAGCGGGAGAGGGGAAAACATTCAGTACTTC.

The chain combines TRBV20-1 with TRBJ2-2; D gene unclear. Germline CDR1 reads DFQATT; CDR2 reads SNEGSKA (reference sequence). V lost 3 bases and J lost 1, with 12 bases in between. The CDR3 runs 15 residues. This CDR3 reads CSASGGRENTGELFF. The CDR3 bases are TGCAGTGCTAGTGGCGGAAGGGAGAACACCGGGGAGCTGTTTTTT.

Comment on this clonotype: A clone one base away is much larger, so this may be a read error. J is TRBJ1-2 and V is TRBV6-1; D might be TRBD1 (6 bases). Germline values: CDR1 MNHNS, CDR2 SASEGT. This CDR3 comprises 14 residues. The DNA for the CDR3 is TGTGCCAGCAAGACGGTCCGACAGGAAACTGGCCACACCTTC. It yields the protein CASKTVRQETGHTF.

This clonotype was observed a handful of times. The chain links TRBV6-4 to TRBJ1-1, with TRBD1 matching over 7 bases. In germline, CDR1 is MRHNA, CDR2 SNTAGT. The V segment lost 2 bases and the J segment 1 base; nucleotides outside the gene matches: 1. The CDR3 contains 14 residues. CDR3 region: CASSDGTENTEAFF. CDR3 DNA sequence: TGTGCCAGCAGTGACGGGACAGAGAACACTGAAGCTTTCTTT.

Concerning this clonotype itself: This may be a read error: a much more frequent sequence differs by one nucleotide. V usage is TRBV12-3 or TRBV12-4 and J usage is TRBJ2-2, with 7 bases aligning to TRBD1. CDR3 length: 14 residues. In nucleotides, the CDR3 is TGTGTCAGCAGCCGACAGGGGAACACCGGGGAGCTGTTTTTT. Its protein is CVSSRQGNTGELFF.

This clonotype was observed a handful of times. Written as DNA, the CDR3 is TGCAGCGTTGCGACAGGCCCTAACTATGGCTACACCTTC. Translated: CSVATGPNYGYTF. V usage is TRBV29-1 and J usage is TRBJ1-2; D is possibly TRBD1 (6 bases). This CDR3 is built from 13 residues. Trimming cost V 4 bases and J 0 bases, with 9 bases left between them. CDR1 is SQVTM, CDR2 ANQGSEA, per germline.

The chain has TRBV27 and TRBJ2-7, with unresolved D. The length of the CDR3 is 16 residues. V was trimmed by 2 bases and J by 2 bases, leaving 16 bases between them. CDR1 is MNHEY, CDR2 SMNVEV, per germline (reference sequence). The CDR3 region is CASSLNGQLSTYEQYF. The DNA of the CDR3 is TGTGCCAGCAGTTTAAACGGCCAGCTGAGTACCTACGAGCAGTACTTC.

This sequence joins TRBV5-1 and TRBJ1-2, with D maybe TRBD1 (6 bases). The CDR3 consists of 17 residues. Trimming removed 4 bases at V and 6 bases at J, with 25 bases between. CDR1 SGHRS and CDR2 YFSETQ come from the germline V gene. CDR3: CASSPGWGQNPGDGYTF. The CDR3 DNA is TGCGCCAGCAGCCCCGGGTGGGGGCAGAACCCTGGAGATGGCTACACCTTC.

A remark on this clonotype: The junction shows a germline mismatch at one end, possibly a read error. The J gene is TRBJ2-1, the V gene TRBV7-2; 11 positions match TRBD2. CDR1 is SGHTA, CDR2 FQGNSA, per germline. CDR3 length equals 18 residues. The DNA for the CDR3 is TGTGCCAGCAGCTTATACCTAGCGGGAGGTGGCTCCTACAATGGGCAGTTCTTC. Protein: CASSLYLAGGGSYNGQFF.

This clonotype was found many times. The chain uses TRBV9 and TRBJ2-5; 8 bases are a match to TRBD2. Germline CDR1 SGDLS, CDR2 YYNGEE. With 0 bases clipped from V and 5 bases from J, the junction kept 6 bases outside the gene matches. This CDR3 comprises 15 residues. CDR3 protein: CASSVDGRAGETQYF. The CDR3 DNA sequence: TGTGCCAGCAGCGTAGACGGGAGGGCCGGTGAGACCCAGTACTTC.

The rearrangement joins TRBV19 to TRBJ1-5; D possibly corresponds to TRBD1 (5 bases). Trimming left V 3 bases short and J 7 bases short, with 16 bases between. The CDR3 is made up of 15 amino acids. Germline V lookup: CDR1 LNHDA, CDR2 SQIVND (reference sequence). This chain's CDR3 is CASSMIGQGEQPQHF. CDR3 nucleotides: TGTGCCAGTAGTATGATCGGGCAGGGTGAACAGCCCCAGCATTTT. Together with reference TRBV19 and TRBJ1-5, the CDR3 gives the full variable domain: DGGITQSPKYLFRKEGQNVTLSCEQNLNHDAMYWYRQDPGQGLRLIYYSQIVNDFQKGDIAEGYSVSREKKESFPLTVTSAQKNPTAFYLCASSMIGQGEQPQHFGDGTRLSIL.

The chain has TRBV9 and TRBJ2-7; D possibly corresponds to TRBD2 (5 bases). Deletions cut 1 base from V and 7 bases from J, with 12 bases between. The germline gives CDR1 SGDLS, CDR2 YYNGEE. This CDR3 has 13 residues. The CDR3 reads CASSVTSGSEQYF. Written as DNA, the CDR3 is TGTGCCAGCAGCGTAACCTCTGGGAGTGAGCAGTACTTC.

The V and J genes are TRBV5-4 and TRBJ2-2; D may match TRBD1 or TRBD2 (6 bases each). The V end was cut by 3 bases, the J end by 3 bases, with 12 bases between. The CDR3 length is 15 residues. Germline CDR1 and CDR2: SGHNT and YYREEE (reference sequence). The CDR3 bases are TGTGCCAGCAGCTGGGGGGACACATACACCGGGGAGCTGTTTTTT. Encoded protein: CASSWGDTYTGELFF. The variable domain in full, with the rest retrieved from reference TRBV5-4 and TRBJ2-2, is ETGVTQSPTHLIKTRGQQVTLRCSSQSGHNTVSWYQQALGQGPQFIFQYYREEENGRGNFPPRFSGLQFPNYSSELNVNALELDDSALYLCASSWGDTYTGELFFGEGSRLTVL.

The J gene is TRBJ2-3, the V gene TRBV7-2; TRBD1 agrees at 7 bases. V lost 5 bases and J lost 0; bases outside the gene matches: 2. Germline CDR1 SGHTA, CDR2 FQGNSA. This CDR3 spans 14 amino acids. The CDR3 DNA reads TGTGCCAGCAGCAGACAGGGAAGCACAGATACGCAGTATTTT. This gives the protein CASSRQGSTDTQYF. Using reference TRBV7-2 and TRBJ2-3 for the parts outside the CDR3, the full variable domain is GAGVSQSPSNKVTEKGKDVELRCDPISGHTALYWYRQSLGQGLEFLIYFQGNSAPDKSGLPSDRFSAERTGGSVSTLTIQRTQQEDSAVYLCASSRQGSTDTQYFGPGTRLTVL.

V is TRBV15 and J is TRBJ1-4, with D uncertain. The CDR3 extends over 16 amino acids. Germline loops: CDR1 LNHNV, CDR2 YYDKDF (reference sequence). V gave up 2 bases and J gave up 5 bases, with 15 bases separating them. CDR3 sequence: CATSRNPRSGNEKLFF. In DNA form, the CDR3 reads TGTGCCACCAGCAGAAACCCGCGAAGCGGAAATGAAAAACTGTTTTTT.

Ten or more counts support this clonotype. The rearrangement joins TRBV2 to TRBJ2-6, with D perhaps given as TRBD1 or TRBD2 (5 bases each). Per the germline V gene, CDR1 is SNHLY and CDR2 is FYNNEI. CDR3 length: 16 amino acids. V lost 0 bases and J 3 bases, leaving 9 bases between the germline ends. The CDR3 loop is CASSEAGAYGANVLTF. CDR3 in DNA: TGTGCCAGCAGTGAAGCCGGGGCTTATGGGGCCAACGTCCTGACTTTC.

Ten or more counts support this clonotype. The V and J genes are TRBV5-1 and TRBJ1-1; D remains unclear. The CDR3 sequence is 15 residues long. Germline CDR1 is SGHRS and CDR2 is YFSETQ. V shed 2 bases and J shed 0 bases, with 11 bases lying between them. In DNA, the CDR3 is TGCGCCAGCAGCTTTGGGGTAGTCGTGAACACTGAAGCTTTCTTT. It encodes CASSFGVVVNTEAFF.

The chain employs TRBV30 and TRBJ1-3, with D unclear. The germline V gene has CDR1 GTSNPN and CDR2 SVGIG (reference sequence). Between the trimmed V and J ends, which lost 2 bases and 3 bases, there was a span of 11 bases. CDR3 length: 14 amino acids. CDR3 region: CAWSLGAHGNTIYF. Written as DNA, the CDR3 is TGTGCCTGGAGTTTAGGAGCTCATGGAAACACCATATATTTT.